One and the same sample provided the 17 T cell receptor beta chains below, sequenced in a study of human T cells and chemical hapten exposure. Specified time point: patch test 3, about 24 weeks after DPC sensitization. Noted treatment: therapeutic diphenylcyclopropenone sensitization with weekly scalp DPC. MiXCR, run by TCRdb on the RACE reads, gives a single entry per CDR3 protein. The sample has about 190,000 distinct CDR3 sequences, roughly a quarter seen once. The sequencing used whole blood, collected in connection with sensitization to the hapten diphenylcyclopropenone (DPC). The receptor source for this set is a woman between 40 and 55 years old with alopecia areata. Some clones in this sample may be carry-over from other donors' samples.

This clonotype was observed a few times. The chain is built from TRBV28 and TRBJ2-7, with TRBD2 as a possible D gene (5 bases). This CDR3 comprises 17 residues. V was pared by 4 bases and J by 3 bases, with 22 bases between. In germline, CDR1 is MDHEN, CDR2 SYDVKM. The CDR3 spells CASSSPSTSSPLYEQYF. CDR3 DNA: TGTGCCAGCAGTTCACCCTCCACTAGTTCTCCGCTCTACGAGCAGTACTTC.

Only a few counts were recorded for this clonotype. The J gene is TRBJ2-2, the V gene TRBV6-5; 7 bases map to TRBD1. Germline V CDR1 and CDR2: MNHEY, SVGAGI. The CDR3 extends over 15 amino acids. After removal of 9 bases from V and 1 base from J, the junction contained 8 bases not matched to a gene. The CDR3: CARKLGGRNTGELFF. The CDR3 region has the DNA TGTGCCAGAAAACTAGGGGGCCGGAACACCGGGGAGCTGTTTTTT.

The chain combines TRBV2 with TRBJ2-5; 7 nucleotides align to TRBD2. The CDR3 contains 14 residues. V was clipped by 7 bases and J by 1 base; unmatched bases: 6. Germline lookup yields CDR1 SNHLY and CDR2 FYNNEI. The CDR3: CASKRSGTQETQYF. The CDR3 nucleotides read TGTGCCAGCAAACGGAGCGGGACCCAAGAGACCCAGTACTTC.

This clonotype was recorded many times. The chain is built from TRBV7-9 and TRBJ2-3; D is perhaps TRBD2 (5 bases). V was shortened by 8 bases and J by 7 bases, with 19 bases between the two germline ends. Per the germline V gene, CDR1 is SEHNR and CDR2 is FQNEAQ (reference sequence). This CDR3 has 14 residues. This chain's CDR3 is CASVSGWPDYTQYF. The CDR3 bases are TGTGCCAGCGTAAGCGGATGGCCTGATTATACGCAGTATTTT.

This clonotype has more than one count but fewer than ten. The chain links TRBV20-1 to TRBJ1-2; possibly TRBD1 for D (5 bases). CDR1 is DFQATT, CDR2 SNEGSKA, per germline (reference sequence). The V gene lost 2 bases and the J gene lost 1 base, with 14 bases spanning the gap. CDR3 size: 15 residues. The CDR3 DNA reads TGCAGTGCTAGACCGACCCGGAGGGGTAACTATGGCTACACCTTC. This encodes CSARPTRRGNYGYTF.

The chain is built from TRBV29-1 and TRBJ1-1, with unresolved D. The CDR3 loop spans 14 amino acids. The V end lost 4 bases, the J end lost 5 bases, and 17 bases lay between the germline ends. Germline assignment: CDR1 SQVTM and CDR2 ANQGSEA. The CDR3, as DNA: TGCAGCGTTGTGCTGAAGGGAGAGTGGACTGAAGCTTTCTTT. Residues: CSVVLKGEWTEAFF. The whole variable domain, filled in from reference TRBV29-1 and TRBJ1-1, reads SAVISQKPSRDICQRGTSLTIQCQVDSQVTMMFWYRQQPGQSLTLIATANQGSEATYESGFVIDKFPISRPNLTFSTLTVSNMSPEDSSIYLCSVVLKGEWTEAFFGQGTRLTVV.

This clonotype was recorded many times. CDR3 in amino acids: CASSGISGPEQYF. The DNA of the CDR3 is TGTGCCAGCAGTGGCATTAGCGGTCCCGAGCAGTACTTC. The genes are TRBV12-3 or TRBV12-4 and TRBJ2-7; a possible D gene is TRBD2 (6 bases). The length of the CDR3 is 13 residues. V was trimmed by 5 bases and J by 6 bases, leaving 14 bases between them.

The rearrangement uses TRBV5-5 and TRBJ1-2; 8 nucleotides match TRBD1. This CDR3 has 18 amino acids. V was pared by 5 bases and J by 4 bases, with 19 bases of the junction left unmatched. The germline CDR1 and CDR2 sequences are SGHKS and YYEKEE (reference sequence). The CDR3 is CASRNDRGGSVFGYGYTF. The CDR3 coding sequence is TGTGCCAGCAGAAATGACAGGGGTGGTTCTGTGTTTGGCTATGGCTACACCTTC.

The chain couples TRBV6-5 to TRBJ2-1, with D possibly TRBD2 on 5 matching bases. This CDR3 contains 15 residues. Germline CDR1 is MNHEY and CDR2 is SVGAGI. Trimming removed 6 bases at V and 2 bases at J, with 14 bases between. The CDR3 coding sequence is TGTGCCAGCAGCCCGGTGGAGCGGACCTACAATGAGCAGTTCTTC. This codes for CASSPVERTYNEQFF.

This clonotype was counted ten times or more. The chain combines TRBV6-5 with TRBJ2-7; 8 bases align to TRBD2. Looked up from germline, CDR1 is MNHEY and CDR2 is SVGAGI. This CDR3 is 15 amino acids long. Trimming cost V 6 bases and J 0 bases; bases outside gene matches: 7. The CDR3 DNA reads TGTGCCAGCAGGAAAGCGGGAGCGAGCTCCTACGAGCAGTACTTC. It specifies CASRKAGASSYEQYF.

This clonotype was counted a few times. The chain recombines TRBV27 with TRBJ2-7; 13 bases map to TRBD2. The CDR3 runs 13 residues. After removal of 6 bases from V and 5 bases from J, the junction contained 1 base not matched to a gene. CDR1 and CDR2 (germline): MNHEY, SMNVEV (reference sequence). The CDR3 is CASRGLAGHEQYF. The CDR3 DNA sequence: TGTGCCAGCAGGGGACTAGCGGGGCACGAGCAGTACTTC.

The rearrangement links TRBV4-2 to TRBJ2-2; TRBD1 is a possible D gene (5 bases). Germline-derived CDR1 and CDR2 are LGHNA and YNFKEQ. The CDR3 runs 15 residues. V was shortened by 2 bases and J by 5 bases, with 12 bases between the two germline ends. The CDR3 here is CASSQLGQGTGELFF. The CDR3 DNA reads TGTGCCAGCAGCCAACTCGGCCAGGGTACCGGGGAGCTGTTTTTT.

The CDR3 sequence is CASSPWLVATNEKLFF. CDR3 nucleotide sequence: TGTGCCAGCAGCCCCTGGCTGGTTGCAACTAATGAAAAACTGTTTTTT. The chain couples TRBV7-9 to TRBJ1-4; D uncertain. The CDR3 loop spans 16 amino acids. The ends were cut back, 5 bases at V and 0 bases at J, with 13 bases in the middle. Germline V CDR1 and CDR2: SEHNR, FQNEAQ (reference sequence).

This chain connects TRBV5-5 to TRBJ1-6, with D perhaps matching TRBD1 (6 bases). Trimming removed 4 bases at V and 9 bases at J, with 14 bases between. Germline CDR1 and CDR2: SGHKS and YYEKEE (reference sequence). The CDR3 has 14 amino acids. This CDR3 reads CASSLRGVGSPLHF. The CDR3 DNA is TGTGCCAGCAGCCTTAGGGGGGTCGGTTCACCCCTCCACTTT.

The table lists this clonotype with a few counts. This rearrangement joins TRBV10-3 to TRBJ2-3, with TRBD2 matching 9 bases. CDR1 and CDR2 from the germline V gene are ENHRY and SYGVKD. The CDR3 sequence is 15 residues long. V gave up 6 bases and J gave up 0 bases; unmatched junction bases: 4. The CDR3 is CAISYTSGSTDTQYF. The DNA of the CDR3 is TGTGCCATCAGCTATACTAGCGGGAGCACAGATACGCAGTATTTT.

The rearrangement joins TRBV5-1 to TRBJ2-5, with D uncertain. This CDR3 has 15 amino acids. V lost 3 bases, J lost 4 bases, and 16 bases lay in between. The germline V gene encodes CDR1 SGHRS and CDR2 YFSETQ. The CDR3 sequence: CASSSRPSIRETQYF. The CDR3 DNA reads TGCGCCAGCAGCTCCCGCCCCTCGATTCGAGAGACCCAGTACTTC.

This clonotype showed up just a few times. The rearrangement links TRBV6-2 or TRBV6-3 to TRBJ2-7; TRBD1 might be the D (6 bases). CDR1 MNHEY and CDR2 SVGEGT come from the germline V gene. V was clipped by 11 bases and J by 3 bases, with 14 bases between them. The CDR3 runs to 12 residues. CDR3 sequence (DNA): TGTGCCTCCCGGACAGATAGCTACGAGCAGTACTTC. Translation: CASRTDSYEQYF.